Listed here are 26 T cell receptor beta chains from one sample, sequenced in a study of T cell responses to AZD1222 COVID-19 vaccine. Produced via immunoSEQ multiplex PCR; TCRdb's table is partial and in-frame only. Seen here are 150,000 to 200,000 clones, 80% to 95% observed once, and the top ten hold 3.5% to 4.5%. Sequencing was performed on peripheral blood, taken on day 0 of AZD1222 vaccination. Receptor source: an adult in good health.

This chain links TRBV14 with TRBJ1-1; D is perhaps TRBD1 (5 bases). CDR1 is SGHDN, CDR2 FVKESK, per germline. Trimming took 1 base from V and 6 from J, leaving 18 bases between them. The CDR3 has 16 amino acids. The CDR3 reads CASSQVKGKGRPEAFF. DNA of the CDR3: TGTGCCAGCAGCCAAGTCAAAGGCAAGGGGCGGCCTGAAGCTTTCTTT.

This clone was counted a single time. The rearrangement joins TRBV5-4 to TRBJ2-1; no clear D. Looked up from germline, CDR1 is SGHNT and CDR2 is YYREEE (reference sequence). Trimming pared 2 bases from V and 10 bases from J, leaving 16 bases between. The CDR3 is made up of 14 amino acids. CDR3 sequence: CASSFPSGVGEQFF. The CDR3 coding sequence is TGTGCCAGCAGCTTTCCCTCTGGGGTAGGGGAGCAGTTCTTC.

The chain is built from TRBV27 and TRBJ1-2; tentative D call: TRBD1 (5 bases). V lost 3 bases and J lost 5, with 13 bases in between. Per the germline V gene, CDR1 is MNHEY and CDR2 is SMNVEV (reference sequence). The CDR3 contains 14 residues. The CDR3 spells CASSFMGLGYGYTF. CDR3 DNA: TGTGCCAGCAGTTTCATGGGGCTCGGGTATGGCTACACCTTC.

The chain has TRBV11-2 and TRBJ2-1; 10 bases fit TRBD1. V gave up 0 bases and J gave up 4 bases; unmatched junction bases: 0. The germline V gene encodes CDR1 SGHAT and CDR2 FQNNGV. The CDR3 covers 15 residues. CDR3 in DNA: TGTGCCAGCAGCTTAGAGGGACAGGGGTACAATGAGCAGTTCTTC. Its translation: CASSLEGQGYNEQFF.

The chain is built from TRBV6-5 and TRBJ2-1; D is perhaps TRBD1 (6 bases). Germline V gene sequence: CDR1 MNHEY, CDR2 SVGAGI. V was cut by 4 bases and J by 6 bases, with 13 bases left in between. The length of the CDR3 is 14 residues. The DNA of the CDR3 is TGTGCCAGCAGTTCCTACGGACAGAGCAATGAGCAGTTCTTC. This codes for CASSSYGQSNEQFF.

The chain uses TRBV11-3 and TRBJ1-5, with D uncertain. The CDR3 is 17 amino acids. Looked up from germline, CDR1 is SGHNT and CDR2 is YENEEA. With 5 bases removed from V and 4 bases from J, the gap between germline ends came to 21 bases. DNA for the CDR3: TGTGCCAGCAGCATCGGGCCCCACTGCCCTAGAAATCAGCCCCAGCATTTT. Translated: CASSIGPHCPRNQPQHF.

This clone occurred a few times. J is TRBJ1-1 and V is TRBV10-3, with D perhaps TRBD1 (5 bases). Germline V gene sequence: CDR1 ENHRY, CDR2 SYGVKD. V was trimmed by 3 bases and J by 1 base, leaving 12 bases between them. This CDR3 has 15 residues. The CDR3 sequence: CAISEGVGENTEAFF. The CDR3 region has the DNA TGTGCCATCAGTGAAGGGGTGGGGGAGAACACTGAAGCTTTCTTT.

This CDR3 is CASMWTLNTEAFF. The DNA for the CDR3 is TGCGCCTCAATGTGGACCCTGAACACTGAAGCTTTCTTT. The chain carries TRBV10-1 and TRBJ1-1; no clear D. This CDR3 contains 13 residues. Germline V gene lookup returns CDR1 WNHNN and CDR2 SYGVQD (reference sequence). Trimming shortened V by 11 bases and J by 0 bases, and 13 bases separated the two germline ends.

The V and J genes are TRBV27 and TRBJ2-4; 10 bases align to TRBD1. Germline trimming cut 5 bases from V and 7 bases from J; bases unmatched to any gene: 5. There are 14 residues in the CDR3. Per the germline V gene, CDR1 is MNHEY and CDR2 is SMNVEV (reference sequence). The CDR3 reads CASSPEDRGNIQYF. The CDR3 DNA is TGTGCCAGCAGTCCGGAGGACAGGGGGAACATTCAGTACTTC.

The V call is TRBV4-1, the J call TRBJ2-7; the match to TRBD2 covers 12 bases. V trimming: 4 bases; J trimming: 2 bases; junction bases outside the gene matches: 3. The CDR3 extends over 15 amino acids. Germline V gene data show CDR1 as MGHRA and CDR2 as YSYEKL. CDR3: CASSRTSGNPYEQYF. For the CDR3, the DNA is TGCGCCAGCAGCCGGACTAGCGGGAACCCCTACGAGCAGTACTTC.

The chain uses TRBV19 and TRBJ1-2, with a tentative D call TRBD1 (5 bases). Germline V gene lookup returns CDR1 LNHDA and CDR2 SQIVND (reference sequence). CDR3 size: 14 residues. V lost 7 bases and J 4 bases, leaving 16 bases between the germline ends. The CDR3 is CASTSEGYGYGYTF. CDR3 DNA: TGTGCCAGTACCTCGGAGGGGTATGGCTATGGCTACACCTTC.

CDR3 sequence reads: CASTAGQGYSPLHF. The CDR3, as DNA: TGTGCCAGTACCGCGGGACAGGGATATTCACCCCTCCACTTT. The V call is TRBV19, the J call TRBJ1-6, with 9 bases fitting TRBD1. Trimming at V came to 7 bases and at J to 8 bases, leaving 6 bases not matched to a gene. The CDR3 has 14 residues. The germline V gene has CDR1 LNHDA and CDR2 SQIVND (reference sequence).

The rearrangement uses TRBV20-1 and TRBJ2-3; 16 bases align to TRBD2. Unmatched junction bases numbered 8, after V lost 3 bases and J lost 2 bases. The CDR3 consists of 18 residues. Germline V gives CDR1 DFQATT, CDR2 SNEGSKA (reference sequence). CDR3 protein: CSASMGLAGGPVTDTQYF. The DNA for the CDR3 is TGCAGTGCTAGTATGGGACTAGCGGGGGGGCCGGTCACAGATACGCAGTATTTT.

The chain has TRBV5-1 and TRBJ1-1; TRBD1 might be the D (6 bases). The V end was cut by 4 bases, the J end by 1 base, with 11 bases between. Germline V gene sequence: CDR1 SGHRS, CDR2 YFSETQ. The CDR3 sequence is 14 residues long. The CDR3 bases are TGCGCCAGCAGCATGGGACACGAGAACACTGAAGCTTTCTTT. It translates to CASSMGHENTEAFF.

The chain recombines TRBV7-6 with TRBJ2-6; perhaps TRBD1 as D (5 bases). Trimming stripped 3 bases from V and 2 bases from J, with 8 bases between. The CDR3 spans 15 residues. Per the germline V gene, CDR1 is SGHVS and CDR2 is FNYEAQ. CDR3 region: CASSFSRAGANVLTF. CDR3 DNA sequence: TGTGCCAGCAGCTTCTCCAGGGCTGGGGCCAACGTCCTGACTTTC.

This chain joins TRBV7-7 and TRBJ1-1; 7 nucleotides line up with TRBD1. The V gene's germline CDR1 is SSHAT and CDR2 FNYEAQ (reference sequence). The CDR3 loop spans 13 amino acids. J gave up 5 bases and V 6 bases, and 6 bases lay outside the gene matches. CDR3 coding DNA: TGTGCCAGCAGGGCCTCAGGGGGGACTGAAGCTTTCTTT. It yields the protein CASRASGGTEAFF.

The V gene is TRBV10-1, the J gene TRBJ1-2; 8 bases match TRBD1. Unmatched junction bases numbered 10, after V lost 8 bases and J lost 5 bases. This CDR3 has 14 amino acids. In germline, CDR1 is WNHNN, CDR2 SYGVQD (reference sequence). CDR3 DNA sequence: TGCGCCAGCTCCTCGGGACAGGCTTCTTATGGCTACACCTTC. This translates into CASSSGQASYGYTF.

This clone appeared a single time. The chain couples TRBV3-1 (or the pseudogene TRBV3-2) to TRBJ1-2; 7 bases agree with TRBD1. This CDR3 spans 19 amino acids. Germline-derived CDR1 and CDR2 are LGHDT and YNNKEL (reference sequence). V trimming: 1 base; J trimming: 2 bases; junction bases outside the gene matches: 16. CDR3 loop: CASSQGWGTEGAENYGYTF. Written as DNA, the CDR3 is TGTGCCAGCAGCCAAGGCTGGGGCACGGAGGGGGCGGAAAACTATGGCTACACCTTC.

The rearrangement uses TRBV6-5 and TRBJ2-7; D call uncertain. Trimming pared 10 bases from V and 4 bases from J, leaving 11 bases between. The CDR3 sequence is 11 residues long. Germline V gene data show CDR1 as MNHEY and CDR2 as SVGAGI. In DNA form, the CDR3 reads TGTGCCACCTTGGGCCTATACGAGCAGTACTTC. It specifies CATLGLYEQYF.

The V and J genes are TRBV4-1 and TRBJ1-6, with D hard to call. The germline V gene encodes CDR1 MGHRA and CDR2 YSYEKL. V was pared by 1 base and J by 4 bases, with 8 bases between. This CDR3 spans 15 amino acids. The CDR3 sequence: CASSQGRTYNSPLHF. The CDR3 DNA sequence: TGCGCCAGCAGCCAAGGGCGGACGTATAATTCACCCCTCCACTTT.

The chain joins TRBV19 to TRBJ2-1, with 9 nucleotides matching TRBD2. The germline CDR1 and CDR2 sequences are LNHDA and SQIVND (reference sequence). After removal of 7 bases from V and 4 bases from J, the junction contained 11 bases not matched to a gene. CDR3 length: 16 residues. CDR3 sequence reads: CASTPQASGVYNEQFF. The CDR3 nucleotides read TGTGCCAGTACCCCGCAGGCTAGCGGGGTGTACAATGAGCAGTTCTTC.

V is TRBV5-1 and J is TRBJ1-5, with D perhaps matching TRBD1 (5 bases). The V and J ends lost 0 bases and 3 bases respectively, with 7 bases between them. CDR3 size: 14 residues. Looked up from germline, CDR1 is SGHRS and CDR2 is YFSETQ. This CDR3 is CASSLGGLNQPQHF. The CDR3 nucleotides are TGCGCCAGCAGCTTGGGGGGCCTCAATCAGCCCCAGCATTTT.

The chain uses TRBV7-9 and TRBJ2-1; D is undetermined. Germline V gene data show CDR1 as SEHNR and CDR2 as FQNEAQ (reference sequence). CDR3 length: 14 amino acids. V lost 2 bases to trimming and J lost 4 bases, with 9 bases between them. CDR3 nucleotide sequence: TGTGCCAGCAGCTTAAGCGACCAGTACAATGAGCAGTTCTTC. Its translation: CASSLSDQYNEQFF.

The chain combines TRBV5-5 with TRBJ2-1; D is possibly TRBD1 or TRBD2 (6 bases each). The CDR3 extends over 15 amino acids. The V gene lost 4 bases and the J gene lost 4 bases, with 15 bases spanning the gap. Looked up from germline, CDR1 is SGHKS and CDR2 is YYEKEE (reference sequence). The CDR3: CASSGDLGGYNEQFF. CDR3 sequence (DNA): TGTGCCAGCAGCGGGGACCTAGGGGGGTACAATGAGCAGTTCTTC.

The gene calls are TRBV3-1 (or the pseudogene TRBV3-2) and TRBJ1-3; D is unresolved. Germline CDR1 and CDR2: LGHDT and YNNKEL (reference sequence). With 4 bases removed from V and 0 bases from J, the gap between germline ends came to 7 bases. The CDR3 is 14 residues long. The CDR3 spells CASSRGHSGNTIYF. The CDR3 DNA sequence: TGTGCCAGCAGCCGGGGTCACTCTGGAAACACCATATATTTT.

V is TRBV5-1 and J is TRBJ1-2; 9 positions match TRBD1. The CDR3 sequence is 15 residues long. The junction had 7 bases not matched to a gene; V was cut back by 2 bases and J by 5 bases. CDR1 and CDR2 from the germline V gene are SGHRS and YFSETQ. The CDR3 sequence: CASSFTGGVGYGYTF. CDR3 DNA sequence: TGCGCCAGCAGCTTTACAGGGGGCGTTGGGTATGGCTACACCTTC.